The 30 T cell receptor beta chains in this list originate from one sample, sequenced in a study of T cell clonality in common variable immunodeficiency. Study observations and caveats: Reportedly, TCR beta sequences from common variable immunodeficiency showed fewer deletions and N-nucleotide insertions.

Their antigens remain unidentified. TCRdb's copy holds only in-frame clones and misses some; the assay was immunoSEQ multiplex PCR. The counts give 25,000 or so clones, none of them seen only once; 24% is held by the top ten. Sequencing was performed on peripheral blood mononuclear cells. The receptors stem from a human donor with common variable immunodeficiency.

This clone appeared a few times. With the read ending 3 residues before the CDR3 end, the germline J gene is used to fill in that end. V is TRBV20-1 and J is TRBJ1-1; 9 nucleotides align to TRBD1. With V trimmed by 1 base and J by 0 bases, 0 bases remained unmatched. The CDR3 is 14 amino acids. CDR1 is DFQATT and CDR2 is SNEGSKA in the germline V gene (reference sequence). The CDR3 region is CSARGDRVNTEAFF. The covered CDR3 bases are TGCAGTGCTAGAGGGGACAGGGTGAACACTGAA.

This clone came up many times. The CDR3 end lies 3 residues beyond the end of the read and is filled in from the germline J gene. V gene TRBV7-6 combines with J gene TRBJ1-2, with TRBD1 as a possible D gene (6 bases). CDR3 length: 15 amino acids. The V end lost 1 base, the J end lost 6 bases, and 15 bases lay between the germline ends. Looked up from germline, CDR1 is SGHVS and CDR2 is FNYEAQ. The sequenced CDR3 bases are TGTGCCAGCAGCTTAGGGCCGGCAGGGGAGAATGGC. The encoded protein is CASSLGPAGENG. The complete CDR3 sequence is CASSLGPAGENGYTF.

In this sample, this clone turned up many times. Read data end 3 residues before the CDR3 end; the end is taken from the germline J gene. The chain combines TRBV3-1 (or the pseudogene TRBV3-2) with TRBJ1-3, with D uncertain. The CDR3 is 15 residues long. Germline loops: CDR1 LGHDT, CDR2 YNNKEL (reference sequence). V gave up 1 base and J gave up 0 bases, with 7 bases separating them. The part of the CDR3 DNA that was read is TGTGCCAGCAGCCAAGGTACAGCCTCTGGAAACACC. As protein: CASSQGTASGNT. The CDR3, in full, reads CASSQGTASGNTIYF.

In the case of this clone: The observed sequence ends 3 residues before the CDR3 terminus, with the missing tail filled in from the germline J gene. The V call is TRBV20-1, the J call TRBJ2-1; tentatively, D is TRBD1 (6 bases). The CDR3 length is 14 residues. V was clipped by 4 bases and J by 2 bases, with 12 bases between them. The germline gives CDR1 DFQATT, CDR2 SNEGSKA (reference sequence). The CDR3 region is CSANTGSAYNEQFF. CDR3 bases read: TGCAGTGCTAATACAGGGTCCGCCTACAATGAG.

This clone was recorded a few times. The observed sequence ends 3 residues before the CDR3 terminus, with the missing tail filled in from the germline J gene. The chain links TRBV20-1 to TRBJ2-7; 7 nucleotides line up with TRBD2. V trimming: 8 bases; J trimming: 4 bases; junction bases outside the gene matches: 11. Germline CDR1 DFQATT, CDR2 SNEGSKA (reference sequence). The CDR3 is 13 residues long. This CDR3 reads CSTLASGTYEQYF. The sequenced part of the CDR3 DNA is TGCAGTACCCTGGCTAGCGGAACATACGAG.

This clone has more than one count but fewer than ten. This CDR3 reads CASSNTGTVLAPLHF. The covered CDR3 bases are TGTGCCAGCAGCAATACCGGGACAGTTTTAGCCCCC. The genes are TRBV7-9 and TRBJ1-6; 7 bases are shared with TRBD1. The CDR3 end falls 3 residues outside the read, so it is completed with the germline J gene. The CDR3 is 15 residues long. Germline-derived CDR1 and CDR2 are SEHNR and FQNEAQ (reference sequence).

To note about this clone: Sequencing ends 3 residues short of the CDR3 end; the germline J gene provides the rest. This chain links TRBV18 with TRBJ1-2, with 8 bases lining up with TRBD1. This CDR3 comprises 14 residues. J was trimmed by 2 bases and V by 5 bases; bases with no gene match: 4. Germline V gene sequence: CDR1 KGHSH, CDR2 LQKENI. CDR3 sequence reads: CASSLTGENYGYTF. The sequenced part of the CDR3 DNA is TGTGCCAGCTCATTGACAGGGGAGAACTATGGC.

This clone was recorded at least ten times. The read falls 3 residues short of the CDR3 end, and the missing part is taken from the germline J gene. This chain connects TRBV6-2 or TRBV6-3 to TRBJ1-1; no clear D. The CDR3 has 14 amino acids. CDR1 MNHEY and CDR2 SVGEGT come from the germline V gene. The germline V and J ends were trimmed by 4 bases and 2 bases, with 11 bases remaining between them. The DNA read from the CDR3 is TGTGCCAGCAGTTCAAACAGTGCCAACACTGAA. As protein: CASSSNSANTE. In full, the CDR3 reads CASSSNSANTEAFF.

CDR3 bases read: TGTGCCAGCTGTCGGGACAGGCAATATGGC. It specifies CASCRDRQYG. The complete CDR3 protein is CASCRDRQYGYTF. This chain links TRBV2 with TRBJ1-2, with 8 bases fitting TRBD1. Read sequence stops 3 residues before the CDR3 end, and the germline J gene provides the missing end. Germline V lookup: CDR1 SNHLY, CDR2 FYNNEI. This CDR3 contains 13 residues. J lost 5 bases, V lost 8 bases, and 7 bases had no gene match.

Of note for this clone: The read halts 3 residues ahead of the CDR3 end, with the missing end drawn from the germline J gene. The V and J genes are TRBV7-9 and TRBJ1-5, with 10 bases matching TRBD1. The ends lost 5 bases at V and 5 bases at J; junction bases unmatched: 3. The CDR3 is 14 residues long. CDR1 is SEHNR, CDR2 FQNEAQ, per germline (reference sequence). CDR3 sequence reads: CASSPGQGDQPQHF. Incomplete CDR3 DNA: TGTGCCAGCAGCCCAGGACAGGGGGATCAGCCC.

This clone was counted many times. The CDR3 goes on 3 residues after the read ends, and that part is filled in from the germline J gene. V gene TRBV18 combines with J gene TRBJ2-3; the match to TRBD2 covers 12 bases. After removal of 4 bases from V and 3 bases from J, the junction contained 5 bases not matched to a gene. The germline gives CDR1 KGHSH, CDR2 LQKENI. The CDR3 spans 16 residues. The sequenced part of the CDR3 DNA is TGTGCCAGCTCACAAGAAGGGACTAGCGGGACAGATACG. As protein: CASSQEGTSGTDT. The entire CDR3 reads CASSQEGTSGTDTQYF.

This clone was counted ten times or more. Read data end 3 residues before the CDR3 end; the end is taken from the germline J gene. The rearrangement joins TRBV30 to TRBJ1-1; TRBD1 matches at 7 bases. This CDR3 has 12 amino acids. Trimming removed 3 bases from V and 3 bases from J; junction bases left unmatched: 1. Germline loops: CDR1 GTSNPN, CDR2 SVGIG (reference sequence). Here the CDR3 reads CAWSDRDTEAFF. CDR3 DNA, as far as it was read: TGTGCCTGGAGCGACAGGGACACTGAA.

This clone was counted many times. The read stops 3 residues short of the end of the CDR3; the missing end is completed from the germline J gene. V gene TRBV18 combines with J gene TRBJ1-2; 11 bases fit TRBD1. The CDR3 consists of 16 residues. With V trimmed by 1 base and J by 6 bases, 7 bases remained unmatched. Germline-derived CDR1 and CDR2 are KGHSH and LQKENI. The CDR3 sequence is CASSPQASGQGDGYTF. The CDR3 DNA, read in part, is TGTGCCAGCTCACCACAGGCCTCGGGACAGGGGGATGGC.

Of note for this clone: The read terminates 3 residues ahead of where the CDR3 ends, so the germline J gene completes it. J is TRBJ1-3 and V is TRBV30, with TRBD1 matching over 11 bases. Germline V gene sequence: CDR1 GTSNPN, CDR2 SVGIG (reference sequence). The CDR3 consists of 17 residues. Losses at the gene ends were 3 bases for V and 2 bases for J; bases not matched to a gene: 9. The CDR3 protein is CAWRNRPGQGAGNTIYF. The sequenced CDR3 bases are TGTGCCTGGAGGAATCGACCGGGACAGGGGGCTGGAAACACC.

This clone came up many times. The CDR3 end is not reached by the read, which stops 3 residues before it; the germline J gene fills it in. V is TRBV30 and J is TRBJ2-1; D possibly corresponds to TRBD2 (6 bases). Deletions cut 0 bases from V and 9 bases from J, with 15 bases between. The CDR3 sequence is 14 residues long. CDR1 and CDR2 from the germline V gene are GTSNPN and SVGIG (reference sequence). CDR3 bases read: TGTGCCTGGAGTGTAGGGTTAGGAGGGGCTGAG. Its protein is CAWSVGLGGAE. The complete CDR3 protein is CAWSVGLGGAEQFF.

Of note for this clone: Sequencing ends 3 residues short of the CDR3 end; the germline J gene provides the rest. This sequence joins TRBV7-2 and TRBJ1-4; D possibly corresponds to TRBD1 (5 bases). The CDR3 has 15 residues. V dropped 5 bases and J dropped 8 bases, with 18 bases sitting between them. Germline CDR1 is SGHTA and CDR2 is FQGNSA. The CDR3 reads CASSAHRQRYEKLFF. The sequenced part of the CDR3 DNA is TGTGCCAGCAGCGCACACAGGCAGAGATACGAAAAA.

To note about this clone: The read ends 3 residues early relative to the CDR3; the germline J gene fills the gap. J is TRBJ1-2 and V is TRBV7-2; 9 bases align to TRBD1. Trimming took 5 bases from V and 4 from J; bases not matched to a gene: 5. CDR3 length: 14 residues. The germline gives CDR1 SGHTA, CDR2 FQGNSA. This chain's CDR3 is CASSRRTGVYGYTF. CDR3 bases read: TGTGCCAGCAGCCGAAGGACAGGGGTCTATGGC.

This clone occurred many times. The read terminates 3 residues before the CDR3 end, so the remaining end is supplied by the germline J gene. The chain employs TRBV7-9 and TRBJ1-1, with D possibly being TRBD1 (5 bases). The CDR3 loop spans 13 amino acids. The V end lost 4 bases, the J end lost 5 bases, and 11 bases lay between the germline ends. The V gene's germline CDR1 is SEHNR and CDR2 FQNEAQ (reference sequence). The CDR3 spells CASSSAGRTEAFF. The DNA read from the CDR3 is TGTGCCAGCAGCTCCGCGGGGCGGACTGAA.

As to this clone: The sequenced fragment ends 3 residues before the CDR3 boundary, so the rest is inferred from the germline J gene. The chain uses TRBV19 and TRBJ2-6, with 7 bases identical to TRBD1. V lost 4 bases, J lost 0 bases, and 6 bases stayed unmatched. CDR3 length: 17 amino acids. CDR1 and CDR2 from the germline V gene are LNHDA and SQIVND (reference sequence). The CDR3 region is CASSKGQKSSGANVLTF. The sequenced CDR3 bases are TGTGCCAGTAGTAAGGGACAGAAGAGCTCTGGGGCCAACGTC.

This clone was counted only a few times. Incomplete CDR3 DNA: TGTGCCAGCTCAGCCAGACAGGGGGGGTCAGGAGAGACC. Amino acids: CASSARQGGSGET. The whole CDR3 sequence is CASSARQGGSGETQYF. The chain combines TRBV18 with TRBJ2-5; 9 positions match TRBD1. The read gets to within 3 residues of the CDR3 end, and the germline J gene fills in the rest. V gave up 5 bases and J gave up 4 bases; unmatched junction bases: 11. The V gene's germline CDR1 is KGHSH and CDR2 LQKENI. The CDR3 contains 16 residues.

This clone was counted ten times or more. The read comes to an end 3 residues before the CDR3 does, leaving the germline J gene to fill in the end. The chain joins TRBV7-2 to TRBJ1-5; TRBD1 agrees at 7 bases. J gave up 4 bases and V 4 bases, and 4 bases lay outside the gene matches. This CDR3 contains 14 residues. Germline V gives CDR1 SGHTA, CDR2 FQGNSA. The sequenced CDR3 bases are TGTGCCAGCAGCTCACTACAGGGGAATCAGCCC. Residues: CASSSLQGNQP. The CDR3, in full, reads CASSSLQGNQPQHF.

To note about this clone: Read sequence stops 3 residues before the CDR3 end, and the germline J gene provides the missing end. The V and J genes are TRBV19 and TRBJ1-4; D gene ambiguous. Germline values: CDR1 LNHDA, CDR2 SQIVND (reference sequence). Trimming took 3 bases from V and 6 from J, leaving 8 bases between them. The CDR3 spans 13 residues. The CDR3 region is CASSIQAHEKLFF. The covered CDR3 bases are TGTGCCAGTAGTATCCAGGCTCATGAAAAA.

Ten or more counts support this clone. The read stops 3 residues short of the end of the CDR3; the missing end is completed from the germline J gene. The V and J genes are TRBV30 and TRBJ1-6; the D gene is possibly TRBD1 (6 bases). V was pared by 4 bases and J by 4 bases, with 8 bases between. There are 13 residues in the CDR3. The germline CDR1 and CDR2 sequences are GTSNPN and SVGIG (reference sequence). The CDR3 DNA, read in part, is TGTGCCTGGACACAGGGTTATAATTCACCC. Translation: CAWTQGYNSP. The whole CDR3 protein reads CAWTQGYNSPLHF.

This clone was seen at least ten times. The read falls 3 residues short of the CDR3 end, and the missing part is taken from the germline J gene. The gene calls are TRBV30 and TRBJ1-1; tentatively, D is TRBD1 (6 bases). V was shortened by 6 bases and J by 0 bases, with 11 bases between the two germline ends. The germline V gene encodes CDR1 GTSNPN and CDR2 SVGIG (reference sequence). This CDR3 is built from 13 residues. The CDR3 here is CACNRDLNTEAFF. The CDR3 DNA, read in part, is TGTGCCTGTAACAGGGACCTGAACACTGAA.

This clone showed up many times. The CDR3 end lies 3 residues beyond the end of the read and is filled in from the germline J gene. This chain joins TRBV28 and TRBJ2-3; D ambiguous. Trimming left V 5 bases short and J 8 bases short, with 8 bases between. Germline CDR1 is MDHEN and CDR2 is SYDVKM. This CDR3 has 11 residues. The part of the CDR3 DNA that was read is TGTGCCAGCAGTAGTGTAGCTACG. Amino acids: CASSSVAT. In full, the CDR3 reads CASSSVATQYF.

This clone was seen ten or more times. The missing CDR3 end, 3 residues past where the read stops, is filled in from the germline J gene. V and J are TRBV29-1 and TRBJ2-5; 8 bases fit TRBD1. Trimming cost V 4 bases and J 4 bases; bases outside gene matches: 11. The germline V gene has CDR1 SQVTM and CDR2 ANQGSEA. The CDR3 is made up of 15 amino acids. Incomplete CDR3 DNA: TGCAGCGTTGTCCCCAGGGGGCGTGAGGGAGAGACC. As protein: CSVVPRGREGET. The full-length CDR3 reads as CSVVPRGREGETQYF.

For this clone: The CDR3 end falls 3 residues outside the read, so it is completed with the germline J gene. The chain is built from TRBV7-8 and TRBJ1-2; 11 bases match TRBD1. Trimming took 5 bases from V and 6 from J; bases not matched to a gene: 5. Looked up from germline, CDR1 is SGHVS and CDR2 is FQNEAQ. This CDR3 comprises 14 residues. CDR3 protein: CASSRGDRGDGYTF. The DNA read from the CDR3 is TGTGCCAGCAGCCGAGGGGACAGGGGGGATGGC.

This clone was seen a handful of times. The read falls 3 residues short of the CDR3 end, and the missing part is taken from the germline J gene. J is TRBJ2-2 and V is TRBV5-1, with 7 bases identical to TRBD1. CDR1 SGHRS and CDR2 YFSETQ come from the germline V gene. The CDR3 contains 15 residues. Trimming at V came to 6 bases and at J to 0 bases, leaving 5 bases not matched to a gene. This chain's CDR3 is CASKTGPSNTGELFF. The DNA read from the CDR3 is TGCGCCAGCAAGACAGGGCCCTCGAACACCGGGGAG.

This clone has a handful of counts. The DNA ends 3 residues before the CDR3 does, and the rest of the CDR3 is filled in from the germline J gene. The chain employs TRBV23-1 and TRBJ2-3, with 7 bases identical to TRBD1. TRBV23-1 is an ORF for which the function is uncertain. The J segment lost 0 bases and the V segment lost 4 bases, leaving 10 bases of the junction unmatched. The CDR3 length is 17 residues. The sequenced part of the CDR3 DNA is TGCGCCAGCAGTCGCAGGGGACAGTTCTCTAGCACAGATACG. This codes for CASSRRGQFSSTDT. The whole CDR3 reads CASSRRGQFSSTDTQYF.

This clone was picked up many times. The read halts 3 residues ahead of the CDR3 end, with the missing end drawn from the germline J gene. The rearrangement links TRBV18 to TRBJ1-5; 11 positions match TRBD1. V lost 2 bases, J lost 0 bases, and 3 bases stayed unmatched. CDR1 is KGHSH and CDR2 is LQKENI in the germline V gene. CDR3 length: 17 residues. CDR3 DNA (partial): TGTGCCAGCTCACCAGAGGACAGGGGGCCTAGCAATCAGCCC. Amino acid sequence: CASSPEDRGPSNQP. The whole CDR3 protein is CASSPEDRGPSNQPQHF.